Below, 10 T cell receptor beta chains from the same sample are listed, as sequenced in a study of spatial heterogeneity in lung cancer. Study-wide results and limits: In tumors, expanded intratumoral alpha and beta TCR counts tracked mutation counts.

The antigens these receptors bind are not known. As for time point: sample taken at primary tumor resection. A single record per CDR3 protein comes from TCRdb applying MiXCR to the 5' RACE reads. The data contain about 6,000 distinct CDR3 sequences, 14% of them singletons. The sample in question was lung tumor tissue, obtained at surgery. Receptor source: a male donor with early-stage non-small cell lung cancer.

This clonotype is judged medium-sized. This beta chain slipped into a library made for alpha chains as a stray read, so its size is not meaningful. J is TRBJ2-7 and V is TRBV10-2, with 8 bases lining up with TRBD2. CDR1 and CDR2 from the germline V gene are WSHSY and SAAADI. With 0 bases clipped from V and 2 bases from J, the junction kept 3 bases outside the gene matches. This CDR3 comprises 15 residues. CDR3 in DNA: TGCGCCAGCAGTGAGTCTAGCGGGACCACCTACGAGCAGTACTTC. This encodes CASSESSGTTYEQYF.

In its sample, this clonotype ranks as medium-sized. Found in a library prepared for alpha chains, this beta chain is an off-target read, and its abundance has little meaning. CDR3 coding DNA: TGCGCCAGCAGCTTTAACAGGGGGCAGAACAATGAGCAGTTCTTC. Encoded protein: CASSFNRGQNNEQFF. The chain couples TRBV5-1 to TRBJ2-1; the match to TRBD1 covers 9 bases. Trimming took 2 bases from V and 5 from J; bases not matched to a gene: 5. Germline lookup yields CDR1 SGHRS and CDR2 YFSETQ. The CDR3 spans 15 residues.

In its sample, this clonotype was seen many times. The library was designed around alpha chains, so this beta chain is a stray read whose abundance carries little weight. The chain couples TRBV7-3 to TRBJ2-2; 7 bases align to TRBD1. Germline trimming cut 5 bases from V and 4 bases from J; bases unmatched to any gene: 4. This CDR3 spans 14 amino acids. CDR1 is SGHTA and CDR2 is FQGTGA in the germline V gene. CDR3 sequence (DNA): TGTGCCAGCAGCCTAGGGACAGCCACCGGGGAGCTGTTTTTT. Its translation: CASSLGTATGELFF.

This clonotype showed up just a few times. This beta chain represents an off-target read in a library built for alpha chains; its size is of limited meaning. The gene calls are TRBV5-1 and TRBJ2-7; D remains ambiguous. V was shortened by 1 base and J by 5 bases, with 7 bases between the two germline ends. Germline V lookup: CDR1 SGHRS, CDR2 YFSETQ. This CDR3 has 12 amino acids. CDR3 in DNA: TGCGCCAGCAGCTTGACGAAGGACGAGCAGTACTTC. It translates to CASSLTKDEQYF.

This clonotype counts as medium-sized. A library prepared for alpha chains yielded this beta chain as an off-target read; its size is of little meaning. The chain recombines TRBV5-1 with TRBJ2-1; D perhaps matches TRBD2 (7 bases). Germline lookup yields CDR1 SGHRS and CDR2 YFSETQ. The CDR3 is 20 residues long. V was shortened by 0 bases and J by 7 bases, with 29 bases between the two germline ends. CDR3: CASSLEPSGGPPLQFNEQFF. The CDR3 DNA reads as TGCGCCAGCAGCTTGGAACCTTCGGGGGGCCCACCGCTTCAATTTAATGAGCAGTTCTTC.

In this sample, this clonotype is medium-sized. The library was prepared for alpha chains; this beta chain is a stray read, so its frequency means little. CDR3 sequence (DNA): TGTGCCAGCAGTACCGGGACCGGGCAAAATCAGCCCCAGCATTTT. Its protein is CASSTGTGQNQPQHF. The chain has TRBV7-2 and TRBJ1-5; a possible D gene is TRBD1 (5 bases). V lost 6 bases to trimming and J lost 4 bases, with 16 bases between them. CDR3 size: 15 residues. Germline V gene sequence: CDR1 SGHTA, CDR2 FQGNSA.

In its sample, this clonotype ranks as medium-sized. For a library built for alpha chains, this beta chain is a stray read; little rests on its size. V gene TRBV7-3 combines with J gene TRBJ2-7, with 7 bases matching TRBD1. The germline gives CDR1 SGHTA, CDR2 FQGTGA. With V trimmed by 2 bases and J by 9 bases, 7 bases remained unmatched. The CDR3 is 13 residues long. The CDR3 DNA follows: TGTGCCAGCAGCTTAGGGACCACAGGGGCGCAGTACTTC. It is translated as CASSLGTTGAQYF.

Remarks on this clonotype: The library was prepared for alpha chains; this beta chain is a stray read, so its frequency means little. The rearrangement joins TRBV29-1 to TRBJ1-2, with D unclear. V was trimmed by 3 bases and J by 9 bases, leaving 17 bases between them. This CDR3 has 13 amino acids. CDR1 and CDR2 from the germline V gene are SQVTM and ANQGSEA. In DNA, the CDR3 is TGCAGCGTTGAGGCCGTGTCTGGGATAAGCTACACCTTC. It encodes CSVEAVSGISYTF. The full variable domain, its missing parts supplied by reference TRBV29-1 and TRBJ1-2, is SAVISQKPSRDICQRGTSLTIQCQVDSQVTMMFWYRQQPGQSLTLIATANQGSEATYESGFVIDKFPISRPNLTFSTLTVSNMSPEDSSIYLCSVEAVSGISYTFGSGTRLTVV.

This clonotype was seen at least ten times. Being off target in a library aimed at alpha chains, this beta chain has a size of little meaning. This sequence joins TRBV28 and TRBJ2-1, with D possibly being TRBD2 (5 bases). V dropped 8 bases and J dropped 3 bases, with 17 bases sitting between them. The CDR3 contains 15 residues. Germline CDR1 is MDHEN and CDR2 is SYDVKM. The CDR3 loop is CASYPSSENYNEQFF. The CDR3 nucleotides are TGTGCCAGCTACCCTAGCTCGGAAAACTACAATGAGCAGTTCTTC.

This clonotype was picked up many times. Found in a library prepared for alpha chains, this beta chain is an off-target read, and its abundance has little meaning. For the CDR3, the DNA is TGTGCCAGCAGGCTAGCGGGAACCACAGATACGCAGTATTTT. It is translated as CASRLAGTTDTQYF. The chain couples TRBV2 to TRBJ2-3; 9 nucleotides match TRBD2. The V gene end was trimmed by 6 bases and the J gene end by 2 bases; junction bases not matched to a gene: 3. The germline gives CDR1 SNHLY, CDR2 FYNNEI. CDR3 length: 14 amino acids.